The T cell receptor (beta chain) under discussion was sequenced for a study of blood T cell repertoires in COVID-19. CDR3 length: 15 residues. Germline V lookup: CDR1 SEHNR, CDR2 FQNEAQ (reference sequence). Between the trimmed V and J ends, which lost 1 base and 4 bases, there was a span of 11 bases. Only in-frame clones appear in the TCRdb table, and some are missing; sequencing was by immunoSEQ multiplex PCR. The sample carries 200,000 to 250,000 clones, around 83% recorded once. This clonotype originated in an elderly man with acute or convalescent COVID-19. Sequencing was performed on peripheral blood. The chain links TRBV7-9 to TRBJ2-1, with a tentative D call TRBD1 (5 bases). CDR3 sequence: CASSLVQGTYNEQFF. CDR3 nucleotide sequence: TGTGCCAGCAGCTTAGTTCAGGGAACTTACAATGAGCAGTTCTTC.